The rows below give T cell receptor beta chains drawn from one sample of a study of blood T cell repertoires in COVID-19. Measured with immunoSEQ multiplex PCR; TCRdb has only the in-frame clones, and not every one. The table lists about 130,000 clones, roughly 90% of them singletons, with less than 5.5% in the top ten. Input material: peripheral blood. All receptors derive from a man aged 60-69 years with COVID-19, enrolled during active disease. Both conserved end residues are part of each CDR3. The D gene is left open where the match is weak. Clone size appears in some rows only: once, few, many, or a class for an expanded clone.

>-|TRBJ2-5|-|TRBV10-3
CAISGKDREETQYF
TGTGCCATCAGTGGGAAGGACAGAGAAGAGACCCAGTACTTC
>few|TRBJ1-5|TRBD1|TRBV27
CASKPGTGGDQPQHF
TGTGCCAGCAAACCCGGGACAGGGGGTGATCAGCCCCAGCATTTT
>-|TRBJ2-5|TRBD1|TRBV5-1
CASSGGTGGYQETQYF
TGCGCCAGCAGCGGAGGGACAGGGGGCTATCAAGAGACCCAGTACTTC
>once|TRBJ2-5|TRBD2|TRBV7-8
CASSLARLAGGRRQETQYF
TGTGCCAGCAGCTTAGCGAGGCTAGCGGGGGGGCGAAGGCAAGAGACCCAGTACTTC
>-|TRBJ1-2|TRBD1|TRBV30
CAWSEEGAYYGYTF
TGTGCCTGGAGTGAGGAGGGGGCTTACTATGGCTACACCTTC
>-|TRBJ2-7|TRBD2|TRBV6-5
CASSYGARGGIYEQYF
TGTGCCAGCAGTTACGGAGCGCGGGGGGGTATCTACGAGCAGTACTTC
>-|TRBJ1-4|TRBD1|TRBV12-5
CASLRQGVSKKLFF
TGTGCTAGCCTCAGACAGGGGGTTAGTAAAAAACTGTTTTTT
>once|TRBJ2-5|-|TRBV5-4
CASSLGGPNQETQYF
TGTGCCAGCAGCTTGGGGGGGCCTAACCAAGAGACCCAGTACTTC
>-|TRBJ2-5|-|TRBV5-6
CASSSTGRETQYF
TGTGCCAGCAGCTCGACGGGAAGGGAGACCCAGTACTTC
>-|TRBJ1-6|-|TRBV5-1
CASSRSGEDSPLHF
TGCGCCAGCAGTAGGTCCGGGGAGGATTCACCCCTCCACTTT
>once|TRBJ1-1|-|TRBV6-5
CASSLLRGEAFF
TGTGCCAGCAGTCTCCTCAGGGGTGAAGCTTTCTTT
>-|TRBJ1-5|-|TRBV7-2
CASSHPPSQNQPQHF
TGTGCCAGCAGCCATCCGCCATCCCAGAATCAGCCCCAGCATTTT
>-|TRBJ2-7|TRBD2|TRBV7-9
CASSLGAGGHEQYF
TGTGCCAGCAGCTTAGGGGCGGGGGGTCACGAGCAGTACTTC
>-|TRBJ2-3|TRBD1|TRBV27
CASSLTGVSTDTQYF
TGTGCCAGCAGCCTAACAGGGGTTAGCACAGATACGCAGTATTTT
>once|TRBJ1-3|-|TRBV15
CATSPQDGGRNTIYF
TGTGCCACCAGCCCCCAGGACGGGGGTAGAAACACCATATATTTT
>-|TRBJ1-6|TRBD1|TRBV11-2
CASSTTGGAYSPLHF
TGTGCCAGCAGCACTACAGGGGGCGCATATTCACCCCTCCACTTT
>-|TRBJ1-2|TRBD1|TRBV3-1/TRBV3-2
CASSQDRFWGQDGYTF
TGTGCCAGCAGCCAAGATCGGTTTTGGGGACAGGATGGCTACACCTTC
>-|TRBJ1-3|TRBD1|TRBV10-3
CAIKTDRGSGNTIYF
TGTGCCATCAAAACGGACAGGGGAAGCGGAAACACCATATATTTT
>-|TRBJ2-5|-|TRBV30
CAWSQGLRETQYF
TGTGCCTGGAGTCAGGGGCTTAGAGAGACCCAGTACTTC
>-|TRBJ1-2|TRBD1|TRBV6-1
CASSEALQGASGYTF
TGTGCCAGCAGTGAAGCGCTTCAGGGGGCAAGTGGCTACACCTTC
>-|TRBJ1-2|TRBD1|TRBV24-1
CATSDQGQVFGYTF
TGTGCCACCAGTGACCAAGGACAGGTCTTTGGCTACACCTTC
>-|TRBJ1-2|TRBD1|TRBV14
CASSQLGQGMDYGYTF
TGTGCCAGCAGCCAACTGGGACAGGGAATGGACTATGGCTACACCTTC
>-|TRBJ2-3|-|TRBV30
CAWRYPLSSTDTQYF
TGTGCCTGGAGGTACCCACTATCCAGTACAGATACGCAGTATTTT
>-|TRBJ1-3|-|TRBV4-1
CASSQDEVSNTIYF
TGCGCCAGCAGCCAAGATGAGGTGTCCAACACCATATATTTT
>-|TRBJ1-1|-|TRBV16
CASSQDSKTEAFF
TGTGCCAGCAGCCAAGACAGTAAAACTGAAGCTTTCTTT
>-|TRBJ1-2|-|TRBV6-6
CASSQSLGRLGNYGYTF
TGTGCCAGCAGTCAATCGTTGGGGCGACTTGGGAACTATGGCTACACCTTC
>-|TRBJ1-3|TRBD1|TRBV7-6
CASSLTRTGGSGNTIYF
TGTGCCAGCAGCTTAACCCGGACAGGGGGGTCCGGAAACACCATATATTTT
>-|TRBJ2-1|TRBD1|TRBV6-1
CASSVKTGGEIRRNEQFF
TGTGCCAGCAGTGTAAAGACAGGGGGTGAAATTAGGAGAAATGAGCAGTTCTTC
>-|TRBJ2-1|TRBD1|TRBV5-1
CASSLGLRDRNNEQFF
TGCGCCAGCAGCTTGGGACTCCGGGACAGGAACAATGAGCAGTTCTTC
>-|TRBJ2-2|TRBD1|TRBV7-6
CASSLGTGGPTGELFF
TGTGCCAGCAGCTTAGGGACAGGGGGACCCACCGGGGAGCTGTTTTTT
>-|TRBJ1-4|TRBD1|TRBV5-6
CASSSPGQGNEKLFF
TGTGCCAGCAGCTCTCCGGGACAGGGGAATGAAAAACTGTTTTTT
>-|TRBJ2-2|TRBD1|TRBV5-1
CASSLNRDRAPNTGELFF
TGCGCCAGCAGCTTAAACCGGGACAGGGCCCCGAACACCGGGGAGCTGTTTTTT
>-|TRBJ2-3|-|TRBV7-9
CASSLLPVSDLDTQYF
TGTGCCAGCAGCTTATTGCCAGTTTCAGACTTGGATACGCAGTATTTT
>-|TRBJ1-1|TRBD1|TRBV29-1
CSVVALGGQGFLNTEAFF
TGCAGCGTTGTCGCCCTCGGAGGACAGGGGTTCTTGAACACTGAAGCTTTCTTT
>-|TRBJ1-2|TRBD1|TRBV29-1
CSVWTGSDAGYTF
TGCAGCGTCTGGACAGGATCGGACGCTGGCTACACCTTC
>few|TRBJ1-5|-|TRBV25-1
CASSVGGGTNQPQHF
TGTGCCAGCAGTGTGGGGGGGGGTACCAATCAGCCCCAGCATTTT
>-|TRBJ1-4|-|TRBV10-3
CAISEYRKNEKLFF
TGTGCCATCAGTGAGTACAGAAAAAATGAAAAACTGTTTTTT
>once|TRBJ2-5|-|TRBV28
CASSSPGTALQVGTQYF
TGTGCCAGCAGTTCGCCAGGGACTGCCCTCCAGGTTGGGACCCAGTACTTC
>-|TRBJ1-2|-|TRBV7-2
CASSLRHGPGIYGYTF
TGTGCCAGCAGCTTACGCCATGGTCCAGGCATCTATGGCTACACCTTC
>-|TRBJ2-7|-|TRBV5-4
CASSLGVPGQFSYEQYF
TGTGCCAGCAGCTTGGGGGTCCCGGGACAATTTTCCTACGAGCAGTACTTC
>-|TRBJ1-4|-|TRBV18
CASSPRQVGEKLFF
TGTGCCAGCTCACCACGACAGGTCGGCGAAAAACTGTTTTTT
>-|TRBJ2-5|-|TRBV29-1
CSSGFGETQYF
TGCAGCTCAGGATTTGGGGAGACCCAGTACTTC
>-|TRBJ2-3|TRBD2|TRBV10-3
CAIVDAGGTDTQYF
TGTGCCATCGTCGACGCGGGGGGCACAGATACGCAGTATTTT
>-|TRBJ2-3|TRBD1|TRBV28
CASSLRTGPTDTQYF
TGTGCCAGCAGTTTACGGACAGGGCCCACAGATACGCAGTATTTT
>-|TRBJ1-1|-|TRBV2
CASSDRGGEAFF
TGTGCCAGCAGTGACAGGGGCGGTGAAGCTTTCTTT
>-|TRBJ1-6|-|TRBV6-5
CASSYRQGNSPLHF
TGTGCCAGCAGTTACCGGCAGGGGAATTCACCCCTCCACTTT
>-|TRBJ1-4|TRBD1|TRBV19
CASKGTGNEKLFF
TGTGCCAGTAAAGGGACAGGGAACGAAAAACTGTTTTTT
>-|TRBJ1-5|-|TRBV7-2
CASSLQANQPQHF
TGTGCCAGCAGCTTACAGGCAAATCAGCCCCAGCATTTT
>-|TRBJ1-4|-|TRBV20-1
CSASIQGSANEKLFF
TGCAGTGCCAGTATACAGGGATCGGCTAATGAAAAACTGTTTTTT
>-|TRBJ2-6|TRBD1|TRBV5-1
CASSLQGAGANVLTF
TGCGCCAGCAGTTTACAGGGGGCTGGGGCCAACGTCCTGACTTTC
>-|TRBJ1-1|-|TRBV2
CASTARGITEAFF
TGTGCCAGCACCGCGCGAGGGATTACTGAAGCTTTCTTT
>-|TRBJ2-1|TRBD1|TRBV19
CATIDRGRGNEQFF
TGTGCCACCATTGACAGGGGGCGCGGCAATGAGCAGTTCTTC
>once|TRBJ2-5|-|TRBV19
CASSKGGGGKTQYF
TGTGCCAGTAGTAAAGGCGGGGGCGGGAAGACCCAGTACTTC
>-|TRBJ2-7|TRBD1|TRBV27
CASSTTRGRDYEQYF
TGTGCCAGCAGTACCACCAGGGGGCGCGACTACGAGCAGTACTTC
>-|TRBJ1-5|-|TRBV27
CASSPNREQGQPQHF
TGTGCCAGCAGTCCCAACAGGGAGCAGGGTCAGCCCCAGCATTTT
>once|TRBJ1-1|TRBD1|TRBV6-6
CASSFQGGTEAFF
TGTGCCAGCAGTTTTCAGGGGGGCACTGAAGCTTTCTTT
>-|TRBJ1-2|TRBD1|TRBV30
CAWSVPGTGNLWVYGYTF
TGTGCCTGGAGTGTACCTGGGACAGGCAACCTATGGGTTTATGGCTACACCTTC
>once|TRBJ1-2|TRBD1|TRBV10-3
CAIKGAQGATDYGYTF
TGTGCCATCAAGGGGGCGCAGGGGGCTACGGACTATGGCTACACCTTC
>-|TRBJ2-1|TRBD1|TRBV7-8
CASSVRQGLYNEQFF
TGTGCCAGCAGCGTCCGACAGGGGCTCTACAATGAGCAGTTCTTC